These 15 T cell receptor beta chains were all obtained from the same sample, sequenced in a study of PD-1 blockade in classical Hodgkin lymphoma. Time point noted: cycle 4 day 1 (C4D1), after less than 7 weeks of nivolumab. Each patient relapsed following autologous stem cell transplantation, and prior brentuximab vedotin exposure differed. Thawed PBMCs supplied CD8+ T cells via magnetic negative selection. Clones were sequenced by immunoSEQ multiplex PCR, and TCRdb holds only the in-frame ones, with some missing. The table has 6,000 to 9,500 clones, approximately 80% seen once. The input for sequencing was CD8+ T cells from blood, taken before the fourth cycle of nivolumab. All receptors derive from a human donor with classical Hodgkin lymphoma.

CDR3 in DNA: TGTGCCAGCACCGAGCTAGCGGGCCCGTTTTGGACCCAGTACTTC. This encodes CASTELAGPFWTQYF. The chain combines TRBV28 with TRBJ2-5; 8 bases are shared with TRBD2. V shed 7 bases and J 7 bases; nucleotides not matched to a gene: 14. The germline gives CDR1 MDHEN, CDR2 SYDVKM. The CDR3 has 15 amino acids.

CDR3 protein: CASSFSGLTVGNTIYF. DNA of the CDR3: TGTGCCAGCAGTTTTTCGGGACTGACTGTTGGAAACACCATATATTTT. The chain has TRBV27 and TRBJ1-3, with D possibly matching TRBD1 (5 bases). The V end lost 3 bases, the J end lost 3 bases, and 15 bases lay between the germline ends. Germline V gene data show CDR1 as MNHEY and CDR2 as SMNVEV (reference sequence). The CDR3 is made up of 16 amino acids.

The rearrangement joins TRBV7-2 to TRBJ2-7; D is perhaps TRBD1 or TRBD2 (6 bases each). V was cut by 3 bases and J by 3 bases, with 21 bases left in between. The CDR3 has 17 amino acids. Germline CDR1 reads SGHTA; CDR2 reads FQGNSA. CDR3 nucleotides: TGTGCCAGCAGCTTCCGGGGGCCTAAGGGGTTGATCTACGAGCAGTACTTC. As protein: CASSFRGPKGLIYEQYF.

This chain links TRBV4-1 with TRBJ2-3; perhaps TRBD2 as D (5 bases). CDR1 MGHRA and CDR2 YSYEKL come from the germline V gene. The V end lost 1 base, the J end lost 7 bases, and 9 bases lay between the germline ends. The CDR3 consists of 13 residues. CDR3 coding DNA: TGCGCCAGCAGCCAAGGTCTCGGGAATACGCAGTATTTT. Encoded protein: CASSQGLGNTQYF.

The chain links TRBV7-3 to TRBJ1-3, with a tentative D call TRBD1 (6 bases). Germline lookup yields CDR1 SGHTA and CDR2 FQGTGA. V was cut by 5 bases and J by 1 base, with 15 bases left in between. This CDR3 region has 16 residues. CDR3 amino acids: CASSPQPQGSGNTIYF. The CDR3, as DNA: TGTGCCAGCAGCCCGCAGCCACAGGGATCTGGAAACACCATATATTTT.

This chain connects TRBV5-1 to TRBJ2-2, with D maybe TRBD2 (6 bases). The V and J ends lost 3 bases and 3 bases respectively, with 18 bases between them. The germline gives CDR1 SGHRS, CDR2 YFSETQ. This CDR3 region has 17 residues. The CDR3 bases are TGCGCCAGCAGCTACAATTCACCCGGGACTCACACCGGGGAGCTGTTTTTT. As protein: CASSYNSPGTHTGELFF.

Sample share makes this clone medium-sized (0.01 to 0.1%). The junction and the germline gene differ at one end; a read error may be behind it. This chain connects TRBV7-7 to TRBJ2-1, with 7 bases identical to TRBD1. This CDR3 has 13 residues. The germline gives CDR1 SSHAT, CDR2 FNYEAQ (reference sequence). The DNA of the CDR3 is TGTGCTAGCAGCCGACAGGGTAACAATGAGCAGTTCTTC. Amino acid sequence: CASSRQGNNEQFF.

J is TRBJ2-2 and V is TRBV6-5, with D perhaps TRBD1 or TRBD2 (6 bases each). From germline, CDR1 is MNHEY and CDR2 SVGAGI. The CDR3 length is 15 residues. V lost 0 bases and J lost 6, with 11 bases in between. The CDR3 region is CASSYSGGLAGELFF. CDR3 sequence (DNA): TGTGCCAGCAGTTACTCTGGGGGGCTGGCCGGGGAGCTGTTTTTT.

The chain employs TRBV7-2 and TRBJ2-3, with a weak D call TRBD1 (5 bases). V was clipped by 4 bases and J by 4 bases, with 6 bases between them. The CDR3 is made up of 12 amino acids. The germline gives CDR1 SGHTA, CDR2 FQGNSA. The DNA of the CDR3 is TGTGCCAGCAGCTCCAGGGCAGATACGCAGTATTTT. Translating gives CASSSRADTQYF.

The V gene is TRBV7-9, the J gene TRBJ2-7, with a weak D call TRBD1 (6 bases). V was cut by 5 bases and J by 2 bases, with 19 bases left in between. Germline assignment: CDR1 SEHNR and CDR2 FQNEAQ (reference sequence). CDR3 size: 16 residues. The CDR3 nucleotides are TGTGCCAGCAGCCCCCGCGACAGGAAGGGTCCCTACGAGCAGTACTTC. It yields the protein CASSPRDRKGPYEQYF.

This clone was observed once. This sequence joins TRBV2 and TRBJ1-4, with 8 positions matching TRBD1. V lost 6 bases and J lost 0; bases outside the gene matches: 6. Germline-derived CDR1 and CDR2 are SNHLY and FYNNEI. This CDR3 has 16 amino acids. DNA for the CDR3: TGTGCCAGCAGCGCAGGGGGCAGTGCAACTAATGAAAAACTGTTTTTT. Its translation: CASSAGGSATNEKLFF.

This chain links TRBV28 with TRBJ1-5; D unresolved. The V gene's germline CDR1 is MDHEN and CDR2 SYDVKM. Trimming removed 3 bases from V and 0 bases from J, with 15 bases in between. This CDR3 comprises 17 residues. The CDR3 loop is CASSLVLGSHSNQPQHF. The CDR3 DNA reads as TGTGCCAGCAGTTTGGTGCTAGGGAGCCATAGCAATCAGCCCCAGCATTTT. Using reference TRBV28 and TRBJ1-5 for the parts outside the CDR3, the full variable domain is DVKVTQSSRYLVKRTGEKVFLECVQDMDHENMFWYRQDPGLGLRLIYFSYDVKMKEKGDIPEGYSVSREKKERFSLILESASTNQTSMYLCASSLVLGSHSNQPQHFGDGTRLSIL.

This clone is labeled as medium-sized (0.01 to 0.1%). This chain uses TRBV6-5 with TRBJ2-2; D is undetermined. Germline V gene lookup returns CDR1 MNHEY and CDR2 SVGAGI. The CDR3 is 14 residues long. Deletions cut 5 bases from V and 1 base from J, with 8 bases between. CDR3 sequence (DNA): TGTGCCAGCAGTCACAGCTTGAACACCGGGGAGCTGTTTTTT. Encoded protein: CASSHSLNTGELFF.

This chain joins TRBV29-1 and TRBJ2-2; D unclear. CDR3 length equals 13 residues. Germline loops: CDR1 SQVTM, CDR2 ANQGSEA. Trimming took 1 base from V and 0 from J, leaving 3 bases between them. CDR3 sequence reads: CSVEGTNTGELFF. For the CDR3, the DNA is TGCAGCGTTGAAGGTACGAACACCGGGGAGCTGTTTTTT.

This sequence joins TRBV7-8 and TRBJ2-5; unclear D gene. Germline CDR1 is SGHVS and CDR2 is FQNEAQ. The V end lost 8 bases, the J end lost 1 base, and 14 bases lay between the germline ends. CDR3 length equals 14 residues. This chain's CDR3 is CASSPAGTQETQYF. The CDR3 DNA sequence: TGTGCCAGCTCCCCCGCCGGAACCCAAGAGACCCAGTACTTC.